This TCR beta chain was found in a study of cytomegalovirus exposure and HLA in healthy donors. Overall study results and limits: In a later analysis, a missense DCLRE1C variant was linked to TCR beta V- and J-gene trimming. Most TCRs appeared rarely, but some public TCRs recurred in many donors. What TCR beta sequences reportedly achieved was accurate prediction of HLA-A and HLA-B alleles in most subjects. Reported performance of the classifier showed diagnosis of cytomegalovirus status with high specificity and sensitivity.

In regard to this clone: Its antigen is not known.

Trimming left V 5 bases short and J 5 bases short, with 13 bases between. CDR1 SGHAT and CDR2 FQNNGV come from the germline V gene. The CDR3 consists of 15 residues. Primers included in the PCR were 60 Vbeta and 13 Jbeta primers. The protocol was immunoSEQ multiplex PCR, while the TCRdb copy is restricted to in-frame clones and leaves out a portion. Of 100,000 to 150,000 clones detected, about 74% appear once; the ten largest clones hold 3.5% to 5%. This clonotype was sampled from a woman aged 50 to 60 in good health and CMV-seropositive. The rearrangement uses TRBV11-2 and TRBJ1-6; D not resolved. Sequencing used PBMCs. This CDR3 reads CASSQPWRHNSPLHF. CDR3 nucleotides: TGTGCCAGCAGCCAGCCCTGGCGGCATAATTCACCCCTCCACTTT.